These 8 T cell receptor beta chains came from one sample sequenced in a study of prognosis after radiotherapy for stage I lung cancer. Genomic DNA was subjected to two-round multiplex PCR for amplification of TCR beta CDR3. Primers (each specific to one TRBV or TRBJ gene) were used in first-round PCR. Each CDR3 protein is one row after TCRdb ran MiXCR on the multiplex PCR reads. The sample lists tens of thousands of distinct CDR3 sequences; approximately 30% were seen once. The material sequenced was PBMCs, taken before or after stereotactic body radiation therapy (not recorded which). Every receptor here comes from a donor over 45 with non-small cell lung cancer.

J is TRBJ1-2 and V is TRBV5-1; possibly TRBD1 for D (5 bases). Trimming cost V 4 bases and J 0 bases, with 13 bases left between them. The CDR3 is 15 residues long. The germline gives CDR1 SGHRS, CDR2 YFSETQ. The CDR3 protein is CASSLGACANYGYTF. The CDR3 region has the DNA TGCGCCAGCAGCCTAGGGGCATGCGCTAACTATGGCTACACCTTC.

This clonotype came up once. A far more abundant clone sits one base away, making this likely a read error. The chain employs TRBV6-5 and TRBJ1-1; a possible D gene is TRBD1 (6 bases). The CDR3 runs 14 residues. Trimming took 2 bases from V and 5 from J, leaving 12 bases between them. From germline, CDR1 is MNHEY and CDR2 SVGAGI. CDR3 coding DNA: TGTGCCAGCAGTTACACAGGGAGGGAGACTGAAGCTTTCTTT. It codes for CASSYTGRETEAFF.

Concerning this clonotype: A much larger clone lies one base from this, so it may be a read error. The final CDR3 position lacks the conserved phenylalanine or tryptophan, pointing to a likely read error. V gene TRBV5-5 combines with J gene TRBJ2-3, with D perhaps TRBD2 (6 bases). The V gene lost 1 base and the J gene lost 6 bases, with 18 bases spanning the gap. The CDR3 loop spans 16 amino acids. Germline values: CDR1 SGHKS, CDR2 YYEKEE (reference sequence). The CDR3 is CASSLLVVPGVDTQYS. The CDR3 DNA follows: TGTGCCAGCAGCTTGTTGGTGGTCCCGGGGGTGGATACGCAGTATTCT.

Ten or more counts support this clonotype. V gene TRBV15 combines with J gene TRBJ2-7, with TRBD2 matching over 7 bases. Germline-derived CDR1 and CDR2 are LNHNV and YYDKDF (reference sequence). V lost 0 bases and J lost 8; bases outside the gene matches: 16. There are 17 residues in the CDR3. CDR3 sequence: CATSRDWRAGAPRQQYF. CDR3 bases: TGTGCCACCAGCAGAGATTGGAGGGCGGGAGCCCCCCGCCAGCAGTACTTC.

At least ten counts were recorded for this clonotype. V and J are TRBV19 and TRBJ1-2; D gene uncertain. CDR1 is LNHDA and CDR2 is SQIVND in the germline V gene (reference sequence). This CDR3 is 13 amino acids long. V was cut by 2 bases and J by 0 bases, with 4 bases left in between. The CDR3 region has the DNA TGTGCCAGTAGTATATTGCCTAACTATGGCTACACCTTC. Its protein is CASSILPNYGYTF.

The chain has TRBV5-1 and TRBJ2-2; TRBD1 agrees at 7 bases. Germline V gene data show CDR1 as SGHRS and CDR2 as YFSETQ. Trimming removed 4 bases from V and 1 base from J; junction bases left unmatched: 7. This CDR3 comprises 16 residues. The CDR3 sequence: CASSRTGTVNTGELFF. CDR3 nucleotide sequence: TGCGCCAGCAGCCGAACCGGGACAGTGAACACCGGGGAGCTGTTTTTT.

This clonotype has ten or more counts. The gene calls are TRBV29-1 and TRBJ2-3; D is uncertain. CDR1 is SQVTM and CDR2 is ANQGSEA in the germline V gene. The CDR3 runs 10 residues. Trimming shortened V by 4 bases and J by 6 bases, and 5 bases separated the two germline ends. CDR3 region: CSVGVDTQYF. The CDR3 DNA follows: TGCAGCGTTGGTGTGGATACGCAGTATTTT.

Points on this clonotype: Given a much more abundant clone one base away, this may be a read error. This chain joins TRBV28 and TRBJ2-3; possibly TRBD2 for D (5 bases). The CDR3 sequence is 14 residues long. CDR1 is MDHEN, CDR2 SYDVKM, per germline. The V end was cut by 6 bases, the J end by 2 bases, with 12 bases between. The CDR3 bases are TGTGCCAGCAGCTTACGGGATTTCACAGATACGCAGTATTTT. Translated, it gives CASSLRDFTDTQYF.